This T cell receptor (beta chain) comes out of a study of identical twins. Study findings and constraints: Analyses of zero insertions could be partly confounded by invariant MAIT and iNKT cells. Models predicted too little out-of-frame TCR alpha sharing in monozygotic twins. Insertions were reduced in abundant cord blood beta clonotypes but not in memory repertoires.

A universal primer site came from template switching; cDNA carried unique molecular identifiers. TCRdb re-called the 5' RACE reads through MiXCR, storing one row per CDR3 protein. The profile shows fewer than 250,000 distinct CDR3 sequences, approximately 8% of them singletons. Losses at the gene ends were 4 bases for V and 9 bases for J; bases not matched to a gene: 7. Germline CDR1 MGHRA, CDR2 YSYEKL. The CDR3 is 14 amino acids. Regarding this clonotype: Its target is not known.

The sample also formed part of further work on yellow fever vaccine responses in identical twins.

Sequenced sample: CD8+ T cells sorted from blood. V and J are TRBV4-1 and TRBJ2-4; TRBD1 agrees at 9 bases. The clonotype was recovered from a woman between 18 and 29 years old in good health. This CDR3 is CASSPGQGVSIQYF. CDR3 nucleotides: TGCGCCAGCAGCCCGGGACAGGGAGTAAGCATTCAGTACTTC.